This T cell receptor (beta chain) was recovered during a study of cytomegalovirus exposure and HLA in healthy donors. Study results and caveats: Another analysis was done later, and it associated approximately 18,000 TCR beta sequences with HLA alleles at 0.05 false discovery rate. The sole available immune exposure information was CMV serostatus. More than 150 TCR beta chains were listed as cytomegalovirus-associated.

There were likely unrecorded immune exposures, though donors were nominally healthy when sampled. The PCR contained 60 Vbeta and 13 Jbeta primers. Profiling relied on immunoSEQ multiplex PCR, and the TCRdb table lists in-frame clones only, not all of them. The sample shows more than 60,000 clones, just under 80% of them seen only once. 15 amino acids form the CDR3, both terminal residues included. The germline CDR1 and CDR2 sequences are MGHRA and YSYEKL. This clone was observed once. Its antigen is still unknown. No DNA is shown, since the ends of the CDR3 on it are uncertain; the CDR3 is the one TCRdb lists.

The sample consisted of PBMCs. The receptor comes from a woman in her forties in good health and CMV-seropositive. This chain joins TRBV4-1 and TRBJ1-1. CDR3 sequence: CASSQARGGFLKLSF.